This record concerns one T cell receptor (beta chain) sequence. These data are taken from a study of cytomegalovirus exposure and HLA in healthy donors. 13 Jbeta primers and 60 Vbeta primers were used for the PCR. TCRdb's copy holds only in-frame clones and misses some; the assay was immunoSEQ multiplex PCR. The repertoire consists of about 93,000 clones, with around four fifths occurring once and the leading ten covering approximately 2%. The CDR3 is made up of 15 amino acids. In germline, CDR1 is SEHNR, CDR2 FQNEAQ (reference sequence). V was clipped by 1 base and J by 3 bases; unmatched bases: 5. The chain combines TRBV7-9 with TRBJ1-1; 7 bases are a match to TRBD1. This TCR came from a boy younger than 18 in good health and CMV-seronegative. The material sequenced was PBMCs. In DNA form, the CDR3 reads TGTGCCAGCAGCTTAGACGAGGGGGCTGACACTGAAGCTTTCTTT. It translates to CASSLDEGADTEAFF.